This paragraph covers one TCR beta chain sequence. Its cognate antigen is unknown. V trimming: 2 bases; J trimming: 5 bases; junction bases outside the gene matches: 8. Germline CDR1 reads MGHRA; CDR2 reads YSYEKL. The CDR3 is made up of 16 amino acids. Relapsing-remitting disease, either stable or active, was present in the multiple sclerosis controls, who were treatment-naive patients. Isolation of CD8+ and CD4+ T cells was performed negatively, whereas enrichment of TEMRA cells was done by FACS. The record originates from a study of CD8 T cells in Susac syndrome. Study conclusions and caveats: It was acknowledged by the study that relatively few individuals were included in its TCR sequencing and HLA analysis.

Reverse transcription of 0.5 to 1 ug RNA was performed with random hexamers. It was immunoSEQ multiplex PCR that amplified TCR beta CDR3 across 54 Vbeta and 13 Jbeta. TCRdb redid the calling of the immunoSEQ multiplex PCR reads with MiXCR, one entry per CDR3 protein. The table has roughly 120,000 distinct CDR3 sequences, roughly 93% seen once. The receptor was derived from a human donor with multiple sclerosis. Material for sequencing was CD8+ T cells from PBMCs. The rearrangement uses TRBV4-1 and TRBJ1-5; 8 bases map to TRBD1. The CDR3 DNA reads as TGCGCCAGCAGCCAAAAATCGGACAGGGCTGATCAGCCCCAGCATTTT. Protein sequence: CASSQKSDRADQPQHF.